This TCR beta chain was sequenced in a study of T cells expressing NK-cell markers. Whole-study context: The sequencing cohort of eight donors included seven HCMV-seropositive individuals and one seronegative individual. Notes on the study in general: The contribution of dominant NKG2C+ clonotypes to CD8+ T cells in a handful of donors was about 1.0-7.5%. Whether the expanded NKG2C+ T cell clones recognized HCMV remained unclear.

Template switching by 5'RACE with UMIs generated the TCR beta cDNA. With the 5' RACE reads reprocessed, TCRdb shows one record per CDR3 protein and no DNA. This sample's table reports hundreds of thousands of distinct CDR3 sequences. As for this clonotype: Its antigen remains unidentified.

The CDR3 is made up of 15 amino acids. CDR1 and CDR2 (germline): MNHEY, SVGEGT. The specimen was blood T cells: a sorted CD56 or NKG2C T cell subset, CD4+ or CD8+ T cells, or bulk PBMC T cells (not recorded which). The clonotype comes from a woman between 18 and 70 years old in good health. The rearrangement joins TRBV6-2 or TRBV6-3 to TRBJ2-3. CDR3 residues: CASSYARTSTDTQYF.